This T cell receptor beta chain is drawn from a study of spatial heterogeneity in lung cancer. This clonotype was detected many times. Its antigen is still unknown. Time point defined: sample taken at primary tumor resection. Whole RNA was taken from tumor, nontumor lung or frozen PBMC; it was then sequenced unsorted. Samples were obtained from some 70 donors, all untreated early-stage non-small cell lung cancer patients. The study tagged each TCR cDNA molecule with a unique molecular identifier. From the 5' RACE reads, TCRdb called clonotypes with MiXCR, one entry per CDR3 protein. Found here are over 90,000 distinct CDR3 sequences, around 10% of them singletons; the top ten hold 6.9%. Study-wide results and caveats: Tumor TCRs that were ubiquitous and expanded showed up in blood more at resection than follow-up.

J gave up 1 base and V 1 base, and 9 bases lay outside the gene matches. The CDR3 sequence is 17 residues long. Germline V gene lookup returns CDR1 MGHRA and CDR2 YSYEKL. The material sequenced was PBMCs, taken at surgery. This chain connects TRBV4-1 to TRBJ2-7; 8 bases are a match to TRBD2. This TCR derives from a male donor with early-stage non-small cell lung cancer. CDR3 coding DNA: TGCGCCAGCAGCCAAGGAGGCAGTAGCGGGATTTCCTACGAGCAGTACTTC. This codes for CASSQGGSSGISYEQYF.